A selection of T cell receptor beta chains follows, all from one sample in a study of blood T cells in healthy people across ages. TCRdb recomputed calls from the 5' RACE reads with MiXCR, one row per CDR3 protein. This table holds over 700,000 distinct CDR3 sequences, about 48% found once. The specimen was blood. These receptors all stem from a man older than 75 in good health. Each CDR3 is given without its conserved first and last residue.

TRBV5-1 | ASSFPDRGGYEQY
TRBV5-1 | ASSLEQGAGNEQF
TRBV2 | ASRLLDRGVTEAF
TRBV3-1 | ASSLLGEANEQY
TRBV4-1 | ASSQGQGWNSPLH
TRBV6-1 | ASSGRDRGVGGYT
TRBV24-1 | ATSDSRLAGPNEQF
TRBV2 | ASIRDRGGEETQY
TRBV28 | ASSRDLIGEQY
TRBV29-1 | SIRRETQY
TRBV3-1 | ASSQTNYGYT
TRBV27 | ASMGAKGNIQY
TRBV29-1 | SVEDWFGGEITSGANVLT
TRBV4-1 | ASSQDGRREQY
TRBV5-4 | ASSPPPPGAHEQY
TRBV20-1 | SARGDRGQHEQF
TRBV20-1 | SAGQGFSYEQY
TRBV7-9 | ASSRTSGSFYEQY
TRBV11-2 | ASSPNLGGLAYEQY
TRBV25-1 | ASSVSGLFQETQY
TRBV12-3/TRBV12-4 | ASNLKGTNYGYT
TRBV4-2 | ASSQDDSSPLH
TRBV4-2 | ASSHEMVSGGLAKNIQY
TRBV3-1 | ASSRASGGNEQY